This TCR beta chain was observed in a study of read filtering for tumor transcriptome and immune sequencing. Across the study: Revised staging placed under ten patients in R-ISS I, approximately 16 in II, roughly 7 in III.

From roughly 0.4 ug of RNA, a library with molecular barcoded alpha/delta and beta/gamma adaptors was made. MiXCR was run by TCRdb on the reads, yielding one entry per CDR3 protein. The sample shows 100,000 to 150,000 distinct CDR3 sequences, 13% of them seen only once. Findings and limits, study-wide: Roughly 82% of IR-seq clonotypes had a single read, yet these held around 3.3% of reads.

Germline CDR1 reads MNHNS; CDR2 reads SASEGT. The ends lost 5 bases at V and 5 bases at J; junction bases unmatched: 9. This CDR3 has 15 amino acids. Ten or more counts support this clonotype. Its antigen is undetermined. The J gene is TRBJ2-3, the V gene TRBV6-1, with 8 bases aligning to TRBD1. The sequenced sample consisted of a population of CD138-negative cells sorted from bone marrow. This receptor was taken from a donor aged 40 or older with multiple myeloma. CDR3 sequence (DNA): TGTGCCAGCAGTCCCGCAGGGGGCAGGAAAGATACGCAGTATTTT. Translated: CASSPAGGRKDTQYF.